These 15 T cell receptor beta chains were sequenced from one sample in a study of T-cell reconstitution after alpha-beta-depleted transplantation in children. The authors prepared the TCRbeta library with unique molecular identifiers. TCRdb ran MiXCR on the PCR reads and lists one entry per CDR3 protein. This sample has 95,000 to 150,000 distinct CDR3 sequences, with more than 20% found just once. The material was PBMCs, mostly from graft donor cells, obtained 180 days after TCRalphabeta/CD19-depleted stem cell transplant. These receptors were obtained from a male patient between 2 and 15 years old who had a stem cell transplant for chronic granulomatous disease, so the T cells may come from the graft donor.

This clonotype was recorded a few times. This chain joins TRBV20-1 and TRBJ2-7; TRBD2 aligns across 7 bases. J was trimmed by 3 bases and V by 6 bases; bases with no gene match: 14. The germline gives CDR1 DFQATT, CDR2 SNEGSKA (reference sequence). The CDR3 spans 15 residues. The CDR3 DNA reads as TGCAGTGCAAGGGGACTACTTGGGAGTAACTACGAGCAGTACTTC. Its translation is CSARGLLGSNYEQYF.

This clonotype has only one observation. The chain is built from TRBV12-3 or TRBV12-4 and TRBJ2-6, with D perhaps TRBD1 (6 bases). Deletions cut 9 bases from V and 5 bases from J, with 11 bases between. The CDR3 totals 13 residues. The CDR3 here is CASTGYRANVLTF. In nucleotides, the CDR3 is TGTGCCAGTACAGGGTACAGGGCCAACGTCCTGACTTTC.

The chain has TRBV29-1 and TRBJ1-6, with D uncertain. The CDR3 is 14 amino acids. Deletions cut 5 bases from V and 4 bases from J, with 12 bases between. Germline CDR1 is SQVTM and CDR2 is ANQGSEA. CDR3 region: CSVREEGYNSPLHF. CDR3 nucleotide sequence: TGCAGCGTTCGCGAAGAGGGATATAATTCACCCCTCCACTTT.

CDR3 in amino acids: CASSRGTATFQETQYF. In DNA form, the CDR3 reads TGTGCCAGCAGTCGCGGGACAGCAACCTTCCAAGAGACCCAGTACTTC. J is TRBJ2-5 and V is TRBV12-3 or TRBV12-4; the D gene is possibly TRBD1 (7 bases). This CDR3 is 16 amino acids long. Trimming stripped 5 bases from V and 1 base from J, with 17 bases between.

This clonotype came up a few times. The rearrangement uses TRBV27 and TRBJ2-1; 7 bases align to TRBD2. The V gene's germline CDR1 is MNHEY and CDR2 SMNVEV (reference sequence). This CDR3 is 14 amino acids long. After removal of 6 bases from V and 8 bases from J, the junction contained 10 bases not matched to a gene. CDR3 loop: CASSPPGLNYEQFF. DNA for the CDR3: TGTGCCAGCAGCCCGCCGGGACTAAACTATGAGCAGTTCTTC.

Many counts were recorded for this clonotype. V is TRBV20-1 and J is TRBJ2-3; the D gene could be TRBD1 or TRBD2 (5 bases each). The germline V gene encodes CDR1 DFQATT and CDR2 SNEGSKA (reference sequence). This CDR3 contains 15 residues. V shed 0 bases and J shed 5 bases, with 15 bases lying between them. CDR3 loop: CSARDGSGLVDTQYF. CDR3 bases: TGCAGTGCTAGAGATGGCTCGGGGCTGGTAGATACGCAGTATTTT.

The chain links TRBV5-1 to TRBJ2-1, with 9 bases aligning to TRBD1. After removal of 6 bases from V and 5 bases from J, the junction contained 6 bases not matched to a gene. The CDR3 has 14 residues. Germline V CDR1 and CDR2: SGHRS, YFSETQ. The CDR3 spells CASKSGTGHNEQFF. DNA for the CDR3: TGCGCCAGCAAAAGCGGGACAGGGCACAATGAGCAGTTCTTC.

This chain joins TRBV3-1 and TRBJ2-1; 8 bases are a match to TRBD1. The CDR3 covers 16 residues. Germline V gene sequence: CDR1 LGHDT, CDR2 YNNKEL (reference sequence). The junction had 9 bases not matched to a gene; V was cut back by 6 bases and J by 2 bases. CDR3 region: CASRKSGGAAYNEQFF. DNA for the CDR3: TGTGCCAGCAGGAAATCAGGGGGCGCCGCCTACAATGAGCAGTTCTTC.

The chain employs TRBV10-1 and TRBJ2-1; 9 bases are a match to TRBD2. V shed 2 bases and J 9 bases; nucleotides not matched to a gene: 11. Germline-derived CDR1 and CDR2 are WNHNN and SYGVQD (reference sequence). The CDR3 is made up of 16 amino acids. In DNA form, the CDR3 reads TGCGCCAGCAGTGAGACAATAGCGGGAGACGGGCGTGAGCAGTTCTTC. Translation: CASSETIAGDGREQFF.

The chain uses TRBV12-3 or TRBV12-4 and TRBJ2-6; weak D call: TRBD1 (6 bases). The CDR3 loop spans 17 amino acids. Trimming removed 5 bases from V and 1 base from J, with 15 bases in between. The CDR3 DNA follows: TGTGCCAGCAGTGGCACGCTACAGGGTTCTGGGGCCAACGTCCTGACTTTC. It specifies CASSGTLQGSGANVLTF.

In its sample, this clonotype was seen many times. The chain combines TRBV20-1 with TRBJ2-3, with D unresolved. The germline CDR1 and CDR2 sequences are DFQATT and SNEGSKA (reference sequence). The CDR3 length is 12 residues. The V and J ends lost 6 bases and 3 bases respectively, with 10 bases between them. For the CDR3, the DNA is TGCAGTGCACCGCCCTGGACAGATACGCAGTATTTT. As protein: CSAPPWTDTQYF.

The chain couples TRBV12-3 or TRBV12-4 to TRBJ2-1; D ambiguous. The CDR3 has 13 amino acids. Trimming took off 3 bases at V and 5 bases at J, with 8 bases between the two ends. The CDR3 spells CASSFSKHNEQFF. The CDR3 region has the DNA TGTGCCAGCAGTTTCTCAAAGCACAATGAGCAGTTCTTC.

CDR3: CSVLDLWEAFF. Here the CDR3 DNA reads TGCAGCGTTCTCGACCTCTGGGAAGCTTTCTTT. The gene calls are TRBV29-1 and TRBJ1-1; no definite D call. This CDR3 has 11 amino acids. Germline V gene data show CDR1 as SQVTM and CDR2 as ANQGSEA. Trimming took off 5 bases at V and 8 bases at J, with 12 bases between the two ends.

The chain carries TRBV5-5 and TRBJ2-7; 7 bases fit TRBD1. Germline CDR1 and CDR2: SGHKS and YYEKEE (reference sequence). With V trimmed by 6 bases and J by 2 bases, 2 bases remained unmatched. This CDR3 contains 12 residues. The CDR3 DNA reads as TGTGCCAGCACCGGACAGGCCTACGAGCAGTACTTC. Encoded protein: CASTGQAYEQYF.

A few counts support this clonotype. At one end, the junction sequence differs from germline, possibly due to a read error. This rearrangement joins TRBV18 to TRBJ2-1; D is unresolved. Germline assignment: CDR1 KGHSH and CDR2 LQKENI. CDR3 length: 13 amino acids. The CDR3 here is CASSTPPEFEQFF. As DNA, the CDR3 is TGTGCCAGCTCAACACCTCCAGAGTTTGAGCAGTTCTTC.